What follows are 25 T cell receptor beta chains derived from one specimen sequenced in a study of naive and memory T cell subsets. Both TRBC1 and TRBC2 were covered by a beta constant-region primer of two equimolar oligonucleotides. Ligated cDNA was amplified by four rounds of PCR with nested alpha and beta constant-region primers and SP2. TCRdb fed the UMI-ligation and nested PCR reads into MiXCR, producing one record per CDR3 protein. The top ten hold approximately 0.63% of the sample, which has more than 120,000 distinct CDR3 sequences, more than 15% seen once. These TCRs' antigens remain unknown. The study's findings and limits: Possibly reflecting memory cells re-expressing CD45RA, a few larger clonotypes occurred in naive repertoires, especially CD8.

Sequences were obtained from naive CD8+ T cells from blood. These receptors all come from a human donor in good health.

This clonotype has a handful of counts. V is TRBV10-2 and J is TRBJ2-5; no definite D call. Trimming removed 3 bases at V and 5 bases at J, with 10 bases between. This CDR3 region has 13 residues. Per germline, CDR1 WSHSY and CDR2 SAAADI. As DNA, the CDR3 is TGCGCCAGCAGTGATCCAACGGAGGAGACCCAGTACTTC. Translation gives CASSDPTEETQYF.

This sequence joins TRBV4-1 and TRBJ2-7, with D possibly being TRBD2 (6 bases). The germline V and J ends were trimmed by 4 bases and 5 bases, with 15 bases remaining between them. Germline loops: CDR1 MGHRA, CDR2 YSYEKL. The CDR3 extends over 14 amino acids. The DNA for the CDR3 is TGCGCCAGCAGCCCGACGAGAGGGAGGAACGAGCAGTACTTC. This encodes CASSPTRGRNEQYF.

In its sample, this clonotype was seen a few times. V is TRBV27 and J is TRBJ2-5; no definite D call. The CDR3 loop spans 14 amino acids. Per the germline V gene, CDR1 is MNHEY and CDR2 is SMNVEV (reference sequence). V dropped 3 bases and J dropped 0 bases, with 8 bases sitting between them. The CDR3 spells CASSFSGYQETQYF. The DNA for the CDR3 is TGTGCCAGCAGTTTTTCCGGGTACCAAGAGACCCAGTACTTC.

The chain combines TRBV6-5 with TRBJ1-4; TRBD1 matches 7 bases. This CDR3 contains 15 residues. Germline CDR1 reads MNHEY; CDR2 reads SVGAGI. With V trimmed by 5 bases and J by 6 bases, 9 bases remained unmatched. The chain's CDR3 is CASSTADRVDEKLFF. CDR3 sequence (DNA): TGTGCCAGCAGTACGGCCGACAGGGTTGATGAAAAACTGTTTTTT.

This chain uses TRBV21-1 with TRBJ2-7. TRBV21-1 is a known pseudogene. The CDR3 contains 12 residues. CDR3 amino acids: CASSTPYYEQYF. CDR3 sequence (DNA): TGTGCCAGCAGCACCCCATACTACGAGCAGTACTTC.

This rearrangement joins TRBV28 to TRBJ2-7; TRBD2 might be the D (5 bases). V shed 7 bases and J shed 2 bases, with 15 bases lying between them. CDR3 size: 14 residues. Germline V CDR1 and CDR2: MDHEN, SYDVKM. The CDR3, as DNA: TGTGCCAGCACCCCCGGGGTCTACACCTACGAGCAGTACTTC. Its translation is CASTPGVYTYEQYF. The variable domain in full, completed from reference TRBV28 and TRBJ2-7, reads DVKVTQSSRYLVKRTGEKVFLECVQDMDHENMFWYRQDPGLGLRLIYFSYDVKMKEKGDIPEGYSVSREKKERFSLILESASTNQTSMYLCASTPGVYTYEQYFGPGTRLTVT.

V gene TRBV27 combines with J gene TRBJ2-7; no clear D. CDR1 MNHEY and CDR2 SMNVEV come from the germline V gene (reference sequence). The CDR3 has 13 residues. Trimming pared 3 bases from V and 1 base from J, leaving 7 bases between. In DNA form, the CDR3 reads TGTGCCAGCAGTTTTCAGGAATCCTACGAGCAGTACTTC. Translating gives CASSFQESYEQYF.

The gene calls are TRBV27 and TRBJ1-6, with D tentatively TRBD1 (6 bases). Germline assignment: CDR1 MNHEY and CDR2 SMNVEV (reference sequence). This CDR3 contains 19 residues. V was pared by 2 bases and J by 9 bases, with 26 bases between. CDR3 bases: TGTGCCAGCAGTTTACTGGGCAGTGGCCCTCATACAGGGAGTTCACCCCTCCACTTT. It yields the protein CASSLLGSGPHTGSSPLHF.

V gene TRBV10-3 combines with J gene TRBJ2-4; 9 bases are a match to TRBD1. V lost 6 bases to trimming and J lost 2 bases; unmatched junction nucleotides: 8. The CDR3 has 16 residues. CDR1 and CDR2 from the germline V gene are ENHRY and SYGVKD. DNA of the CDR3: TGTGCCATCAGACCCGGGACAGGGCCTTCCAAAAACATTCAGTACTTC. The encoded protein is CAIRPGTGPSKNIQYF.

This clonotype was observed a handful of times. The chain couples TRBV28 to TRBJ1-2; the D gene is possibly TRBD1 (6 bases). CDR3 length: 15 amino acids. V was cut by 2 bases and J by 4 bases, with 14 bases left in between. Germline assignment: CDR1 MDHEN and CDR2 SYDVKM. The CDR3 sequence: CASSLLGGEAYGYTF. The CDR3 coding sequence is TGTGCCAGCAGTTTACTCGGGGGCGAGGCCTATGGCTACACCTTC.

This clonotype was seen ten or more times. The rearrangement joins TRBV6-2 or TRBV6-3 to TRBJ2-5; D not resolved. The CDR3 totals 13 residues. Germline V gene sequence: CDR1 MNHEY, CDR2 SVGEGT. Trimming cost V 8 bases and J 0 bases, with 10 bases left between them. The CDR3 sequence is CASLNLDQETQYF. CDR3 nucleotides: TGTGCCAGCCTTAATTTGGACCAAGAGACCCAGTACTTC.

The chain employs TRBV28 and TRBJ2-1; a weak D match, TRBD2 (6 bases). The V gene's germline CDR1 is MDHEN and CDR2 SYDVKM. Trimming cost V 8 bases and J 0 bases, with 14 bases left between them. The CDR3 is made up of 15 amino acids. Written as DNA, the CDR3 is TGTGCCAGCGGGTTGGGGACTTACTCCTACAATGAGCAGTTCTTC. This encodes CASGLGTYSYNEQFF.

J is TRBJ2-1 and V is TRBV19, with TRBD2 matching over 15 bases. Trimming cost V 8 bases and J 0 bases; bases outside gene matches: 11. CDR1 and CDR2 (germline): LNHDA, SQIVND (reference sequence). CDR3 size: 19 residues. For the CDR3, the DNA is TGTGCCAGTCAAGGAACCGGGACTAGCGGGAGGTACTCCTACAATGAGCAGTTCTTC. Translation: CASQGTGTSGRYSYNEQFF.

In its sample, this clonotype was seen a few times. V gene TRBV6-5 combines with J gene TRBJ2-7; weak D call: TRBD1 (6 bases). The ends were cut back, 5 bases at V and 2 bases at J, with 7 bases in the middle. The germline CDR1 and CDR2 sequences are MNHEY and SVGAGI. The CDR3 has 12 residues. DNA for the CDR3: TGTGCCAGCAGTGCAGGGGCCTACGAGCAGTACTTC. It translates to CASSAGAYEQYF.

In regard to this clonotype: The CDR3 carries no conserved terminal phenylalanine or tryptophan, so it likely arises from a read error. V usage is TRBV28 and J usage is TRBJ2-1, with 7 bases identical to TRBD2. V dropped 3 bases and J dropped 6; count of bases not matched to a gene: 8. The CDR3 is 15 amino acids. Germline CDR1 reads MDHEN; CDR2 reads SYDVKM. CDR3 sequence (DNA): TGTGCCAGCAGTTTGGAGGGAGGGCCGCGCAATGAGCAGTTCGTC. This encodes CASSLEGGPRNEQFV.

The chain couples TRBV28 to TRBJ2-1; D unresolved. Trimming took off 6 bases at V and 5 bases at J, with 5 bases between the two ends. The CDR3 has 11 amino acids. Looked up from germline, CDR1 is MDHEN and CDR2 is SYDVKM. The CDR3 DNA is TGTGCCAGCAGGATCAACAATGAGCAGTTCTTC. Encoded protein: CASRINNEQFF.

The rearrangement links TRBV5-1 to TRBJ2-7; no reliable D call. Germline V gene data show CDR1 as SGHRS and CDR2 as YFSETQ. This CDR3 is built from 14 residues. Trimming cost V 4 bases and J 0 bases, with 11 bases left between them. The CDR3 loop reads CASSPADVSYEQYF. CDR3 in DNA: TGCGCCAGCAGCCCCGCGGACGTCTCCTACGAGCAGTACTTC. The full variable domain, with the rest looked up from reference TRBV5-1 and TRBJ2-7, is KAGVTQTPRYLIKTRGQQVTLSCSPISGHRSVSWYQQTPGQGLQFLFEYFSETQRNKGNFPGRFSGRQFSNSRSEMNVSTLELGDSALYLCASSPADVSYEQYFGPGTRLTVT.

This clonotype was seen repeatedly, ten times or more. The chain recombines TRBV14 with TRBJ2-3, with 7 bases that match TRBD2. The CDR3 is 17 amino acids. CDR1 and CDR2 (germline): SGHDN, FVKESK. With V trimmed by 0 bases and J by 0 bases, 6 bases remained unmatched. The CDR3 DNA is TGTGCCAGCAGCCAAGATTTCGCTAGCGGTAGCACAGATACGCAGTATTTT. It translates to CASSQDFASGSTDTQYF.

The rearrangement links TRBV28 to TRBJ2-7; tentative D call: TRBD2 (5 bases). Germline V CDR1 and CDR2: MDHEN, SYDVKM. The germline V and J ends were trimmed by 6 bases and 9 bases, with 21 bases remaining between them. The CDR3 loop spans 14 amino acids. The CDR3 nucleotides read TGTGCCAGCAGACCCTCCGCGGGCGCTCTGGGGCAGTACTTC. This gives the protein CASRPSAGALGQYF. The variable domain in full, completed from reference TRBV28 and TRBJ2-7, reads DVKVTQSSRYLVKRTGEKVFLECVQDMDHENMFWYRQDPGLGLRLIYFSYDVKMKEKGDIPEGYSVSREKKERFSLILESASTNQTSMYLCASRPSAGALGQYFGPGTRLTVT.

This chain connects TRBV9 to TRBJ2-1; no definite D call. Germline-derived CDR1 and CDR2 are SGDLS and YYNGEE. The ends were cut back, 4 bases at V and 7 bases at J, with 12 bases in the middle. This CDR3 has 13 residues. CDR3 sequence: CASSNDGKNEQFF. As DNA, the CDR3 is TGTGCCAGCAGCAATGACGGAAAAAATGAGCAGTTCTTC.

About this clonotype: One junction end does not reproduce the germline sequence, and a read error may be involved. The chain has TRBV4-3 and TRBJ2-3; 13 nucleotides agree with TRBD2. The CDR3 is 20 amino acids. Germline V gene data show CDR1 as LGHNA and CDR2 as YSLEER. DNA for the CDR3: TGCGCCAGCAGCGAAGATGACCGACTAGCGGGAGGAAGGGGCACAGATACGCAGTATTTT. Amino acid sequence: CASSEDDRLAGGRGTDTQYF.

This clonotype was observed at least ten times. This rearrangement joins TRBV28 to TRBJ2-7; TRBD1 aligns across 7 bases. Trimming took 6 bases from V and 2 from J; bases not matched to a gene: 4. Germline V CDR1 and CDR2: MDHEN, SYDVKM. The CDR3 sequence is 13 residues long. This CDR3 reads CASSQGGPYEQYF. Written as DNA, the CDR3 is TGTGCCAGCAGCCAAGGGGGCCCCTACGAGCAGTACTTC.

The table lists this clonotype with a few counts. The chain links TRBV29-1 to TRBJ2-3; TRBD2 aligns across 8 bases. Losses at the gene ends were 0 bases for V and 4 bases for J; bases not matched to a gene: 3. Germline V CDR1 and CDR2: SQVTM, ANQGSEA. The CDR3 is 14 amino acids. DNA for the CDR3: TGCAGCGTTGAAGAAATAGCGGGATCAGATACGCAGTATTTT. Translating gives CSVEEIAGSDTQYF.

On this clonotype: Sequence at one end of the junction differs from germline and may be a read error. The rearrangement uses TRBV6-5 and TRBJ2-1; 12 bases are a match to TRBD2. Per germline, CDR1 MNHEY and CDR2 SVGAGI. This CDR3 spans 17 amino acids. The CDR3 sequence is CASSPRLLAGGRNEHFF. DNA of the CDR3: TGTGCCAGCAGTCCGCGCCTACTAGCGGGAGGTCGGAATGAGCATTTCTTC.

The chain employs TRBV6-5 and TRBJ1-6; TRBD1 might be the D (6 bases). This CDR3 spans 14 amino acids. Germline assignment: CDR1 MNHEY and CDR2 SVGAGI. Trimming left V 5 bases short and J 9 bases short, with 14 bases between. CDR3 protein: CASSRQEMVSPLHF. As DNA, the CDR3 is TGTGCCAGCAGTCGACAGGAGATGGTTTCACCCCTCCACTTT.